The rows below give T cell receptor beta chains drawn from one sample of a study of T-cell memory formation after mild COVID-19. TCRdb re-analysed the 5' RACE reads in MiXCR, keeping a single row per CDR3 protein. The data show a few hundred thousand distinct CDR3 sequences, over 15% seen once. The material sequenced was PBMCs or a T cell subset sorted from them (not recorded which). The receptors stem from a man aged 18 to 35 who had mild COVID-19 (a few samples of this study predate the infection). Cell type and time point are not known. CDR3s include the opening cysteine and the closing phenylalanine or tryptophan. D genes are given only for firm matches. Not every row has a clone size; where given, it reads once, few, many or a size class.

d_gene,v_gene,j_gene,abundance,CDR3aa,CDR3nt
TRBD2,TRBV29-1,TRBJ2-1,few,CSVRGGLIDEQFF,TGCAGCGTTCGGGGGGGCTTGATCGATGAGCAGTTCTTC
.,TRBV7-8,TRBJ2-2,few,CASSSDRLAGELFF,TGTGCCAGCAGCTCGGACAGACTAGCCGGGGAGCTGTTTTTT
TRBD1,TRBV6-5,TRBJ2-5,few,CASSYGTAQETQYF,TGTGCCAGCAGTTACGGGACAGCTCAAGAGACCCAGTACTTC
TRBD2,TRBV5-6,TRBJ2-1,.,CASSLRGGFF,TGTGCCAGCAGCTTGCGGGGGGGGTTCTTC
.,TRBV7-2,TRBJ1-1,once,CASSLSARGAFF,TGTGCCAGCAGCTTATCAGCCCGAGGAGCTTTCTTT
.,TRBV4-1,TRBJ1-5,.,CASSQLGIQPQHF,TGCGCCAGCAGCCAATTGGGGATACAGCCCCAGCATTTT
.,TRBV13,TRBJ1-5,.,CASSLEGGPQHF,TGTGCCAGCAGCTTAGAGGGAGGGCCCCAGCATTTT
TRBD2,TRBV24-1,TRBJ2-3,few,CATSDPGTSGTDTQYF,TGTGCCACCAGTGACCCCGGGACTAGCGGCACAGATACGCAGTATTTT
.,TRBV7-8,TRBJ2-7,.,CASSLVPSGGYEQYF,TGTGCCAGCAGCTTAGTTCCGTCCGGCGGCTACGAGCAGTACTTC
.,TRBV7-6,TRBJ1-2,.,CASSSRSPGYGYTF,TGTGCCAGCAGCTCGCGGTCCCCGGGGTATGGCTACACCTTC
TRBD1,TRBV7-2,TRBJ1-6,few,CASSLGQGSSPLHF,TGTGCCAGCAGCCTAGGACAGGGTAGCTCACCCCTCCACTTT
TRBD1,TRBV27,TRBJ1-1,few,CASSFRQGAEAFF,TGTGCCAGCAGTTTTAGACAGGGGGCCGAAGCTTTCTTT
.,TRBV6-2/TRBV6-3,TRBJ2-3,.,CASSYSFGDTQYF,TGTGCCAGCAGTTACTCTTTCGGGGATACGCAGTATTTT
.,TRBV3-1,TRBJ2-3,.,CASSQDRAGSTDTQYF,TGTGCCAGCAGCCAAGATAGGGCGGGAAGCACAGATACGCAGTATTTT
.,TRBV12-2,TRBJ2-5,once,CASRIPAGYQETQYF,TGTGCAAGTCGCATCCCGGCAGGATATCAAGAGACCCAGTACTTC
TRBD1,TRBV7-2,TRBJ1-6,many,CASSGGGQGRSPLHF,TGTGCCAGCAGCGGGGGCGGACAGGGCAGATCACCCCTCCACTTT
.,TRBV5-5,TRBJ1-2,.,CASSSLQGKDGYTF,TGTGCCAGCAGCTCGCTACAGGGAAAAGACGGCTACACCTTC
.,TRBV20-1,TRBJ2-7,.,CSAEGTSNSYEQYF,TGCAGTGCTGAAGGGACCTCCAACTCCTACGAGCAGTACTTC
.,TRBV7-6,TRBJ1-3,few,CASSPAGSGNTIYF,TGTGCCAGCAGCCCAGCGGGATCTGGAAACACCATATATTTT
.,TRBV5-1,TRBJ2-3,few,CASTWDAFTDTQYF,TGCGCCAGCACCTGGGACGCATTCACAGATACGCAGTATTTT
TRBD1,TRBV27,TRBJ2-6,.,CASSPQGNSGANVLTF,TGTGCCAGCAGTCCACAGGGGAATTCTGGGGCCAACGTCCTGACTTTC
.,TRBV14,TRBJ1-2,few,CASSQGVNYGYTF,TGTGCCAGCAGCCAGGGGGTTAACTATGGCTACACCTTC